This is a list of T cell receptor beta chains from one sample in a study of shared clonotypes between healthy human individuals. This table comes from immunoSEQ multiplex PCR, and its TCRdb copy is limited to in-frame clones, with some not included. The sample carries about 600,000 clones, roughly 97% recorded once. Specimen: naive CD4+ T cells sorted from blood. Receptors were obtained from a woman in her twenties or thirties in good health. The CDR3 runs from the conserved cysteine through the conserved F or W. A D gene is named only where the DNA matches it firmly. Size is stated for part of the rows, as once, few or many counts, or as a class when the clone is expanded.

CDR3 length	V gene	D gene	J gene	clone size	CDR3 DNA	CDR3 protein
14	TRBV5-1	.	TRBJ1-1	.	TGCGCCAGCAGCCTTCCGGGGCTGAACACTGAAGCTTTCTTT	CASSLPGLNTEAFF
15	TRBV10-2	.	TRBJ1-3	.	TGCGCCAGCAGCCCTCTGATGGGCTCTGGAAACACCATATATTTT	CASSPLMGSGNTIYF
14	TRBV27	.	TRBJ1-5	.	TGTGCCACCGAAAGACGGGACGAGGATCAGCCCCAGCATTTT	CATERRDEDQPQHF
13	TRBV27	TRBD1	TRBJ2-5	.	TGTGCCAGCCGTGGACAGGGCCAAGAGACCCAGTACTTC	CASRGQGQETQYF
14	TRBV29-1	.	TRBJ2-2	.	TGCAGCGTTGAAGCACAGCCGAACACCGGGGAGCTGTTTTTT	CSVEAQPNTGELFF
15	TRBV19	.	TRBJ1-4	.	TGTGCCAGTAGTATGATAGGGACACCGGAGGAAAAACTGTTTTTT	CASSMIGTPEEKLFF
15	TRBV2	TRBD2	TRBJ2-1	.	TGTGCCAGCAGTGAGACGGGAGGCCTTGGGGGTGAGCAGTTCTTC	CASSETGGLGGEQFF
14	TRBV19	.	TRBJ2-3	once	TGTGCCAGTAGTATCTGGGGGAGCACAGATACGCAGTATTTT	CASSIWGSTDTQYF
17	TRBV4-2	TRBD2	TRBJ2-3	.	TGTGCCAGCAGCCAACCGACTAGCGGGACTAGCACAGATACGCAGTATTTT	CASSQPTSGTSTDTQYF
15	TRBV28	.	TRBJ1-3	.	TGTGCCAGCAGTGCGCTGGGGGGCTCTGGAAACACCATATATTTT	CASSALGGSGNTIYF
16	TRBV19	TRBD1	TRBJ2-2	.	TGTGCCAGTACCCCCTTGGACAGGGGGTCCACCGGGGAGCTGTTTTTT	CASTPLDRGSTGELFF
14	TRBV7-2	.	TRBJ2-7	.	TGTGCCAGCAGCTTGAAGGTCCAAGCCTACGAGCAGTACTTC	CASSLKVQAYEQYF
13	TRBV28	.	TRBJ1-5	once	TGTGCCAGCAGTTTGTACGGGGAGAGGCCCCAGCATTTT	CASSLYGERPQHF
15	TRBV28	TRBD1	TRBJ2-2	.	TGTGCCAGCAGTTTATTACAGGGGGATGGCGGGGAGCTGTTTTTT	CASSLLQGDGGELFF
14	TRBV5-1	.	TRBJ1-1	.	TGCGCCAGCAGCCAACAGGGAGAGGGCACTGAAGCTTTCTTT	CASSQQGEGTEAFF
14	TRBV5-1	.	TRBJ2-3	.	TGCGCCAGCAGCTTGGACAGGGTTCCAGATACGCAGTATTTT	CASSLDRVPDTQYF
14	TRBV9	.	TRBJ2-3	.	TGTGCCAGCAGCGTAAAGCGGGCCACAGATACGCAGTATTTT	CASSVKRATDTQYF
17	TRBV10-2	TRBD2	TRBJ2-2	.	TGCGCCAGCAGTGAGTTCTCAGCGGGAGGGTCGGCCGGGGAGCTGTTTTTT	CASSEFSAGGSAGELFF
16	TRBV29-1	.	TRBJ1-3	.	TGCAGCGTTGAAGAAAGGGGAAGCAGCTCTGGAAACACCATATATTTT	CSVEERGSSSGNTIYF
12	TRBV6-4	.	TRBJ2-1	.	TGTGCCAGCAGTGATCGTTACAATGAGCAGTTCTTC	CASSDRYNEQFF
17	TRBV7-3	.	TRBJ2-3	.	TGTGCCAGCAGCTTAACCGGACACTTAACTAGCACAGATACGCAGTATTTT	CASSLTGHLTSTDTQYF
15	TRBV19	TRBD1	TRBJ2-3	once	TGTGCCAGTTCCCTCCTGGACAGGGCCACAGATACGCAGTATTTT	CASSLLDRATDTQYF
15	TRBV5-1	.	TRBJ1-5	once	TGCGCCAGCAGCTTTTCGGACTCTTTCGGGGGGCCCCAGCATTTT	CASSFSDSFGGPQHF
15	TRBV9	.	TRBJ2-1	.	TGTGCCAGCAGCGTGTACACCGGGACCCGCAATGAGCAGTTCTTC	CASSVYTGTRNEQFF
14	TRBV6-5	.	TRBJ1-1	.	TGTGCCAGCAGTCCCCGGGGCAGTCACACTGAAGCTTTCTTT	CASSPRGSHTEAFF
15	TRBV6-5	TRBD1	TRBJ1-2	.	TGTGCCAGCAGTTACTCTCAGGGGGCAAACTATGGCTACACCTTC	CASSYSQGANYGYTF
12	TRBV11-2	.	TRBJ1-1	.	TGTGCCAGCAGCTGGGGGGATACTGAAGCTTTCTTT	CASSWGDTEAFF
13	TRBV30	.	TRBJ2-7	.	TGTGCCTGGACTCGGGACACCTCCTACGAGCAGTACTTC	CAWTRDTSYEQYF
16	TRBV18	.	TRBJ2-3	.	TGTGCCAGCTCACCTCGGGAGATAGCGGGCACAGATACGCAGTATTTT	CASSPREIAGTDTQYF
15	TRBV6-1	.	TRBJ1-4	.	TGTGCCAGCAGCATGACAGGTCGTGATAATGAAAAACTGTTTTTT	CASSMTGRDNEKLFF
17	TRBV5-1	TRBD2	TRBJ2-7	.	TGCGCCAGCAGCTATTCGACTAGCGGGAAACGGGAATACGAGCAGTACTTC	CASSYSTSGKREYEQYF
17	TRBV7-8	.	TRBJ2-7	.	TGTGCCAGCAGCGCTGGGTCGGGTCCCCTTAATCCCTACGAGCAGTACTTC	CASSAGSGPLNPYEQYF
13	TRBV28	.	TRBJ1-1	.	TGTGCCAGCAGTTTACCGGAGGACACTGAAGCTTTCTTT	CASSLPEDTEAFF
14	TRBV29-1	TRBD1	TRBJ2-5	.	TGCAGCGTTGGAGGACAGGGGGGTTGGGAGACCCAGTACTTC	CSVGGQGGWETQYF
13	TRBV6-5	TRBD1	TRBJ1-2	.	TGTGCCAGCAGCGTTGGTCAGGGGGTTGGCTACACCTTC	CASSVGQGVGYTF
16	TRBV6-6	TRBD1	TRBJ1-6	.	TGTGCCAGCAGCTTCGACCGGACAGGGACAAATTCACCCCTCCACTTT	CASSFDRTGTNSPLHF
15	TRBV27	TRBD1	TRBJ2-7	.	TGTGCCAGCAGTGCCTCCGGGACAGGGGAGATCGAGCAGTACTTC	CASSASGTGEIEQYF
13	TRBV27	.	TRBJ2-7	once	TGTGCCAGCAGTCGTCCCGAACGAAACGAGCAGTACTTC	CASSRPERNEQYF
11	TRBV28	.	TRBJ2-1	.	TGTGCCAGCAGCCCCAGGCTCGGACGGTTCTTC	CASSPRLGRFF
17	TRBV11-2	.	TRBJ1-2	.	TGTGCCAGCAGCTTAGATGAGGCCGTTAAGGATGCTCGTGGCTACACCTTC	CASSLDEAVKDARGYTF
14	TRBV19	.	TRBJ2-1	.	TGTGCCAGTAGTCGCCGGAGCTCCTACAATGAGCAGTTCTTC	CASSRRSSYNEQFF
15	TRBV5-1	.	TRBJ2-2	.	TGCGCCAGCAGCTTGAACGCGGCTAACACCGGGGAGCTGTTTTTT	CASSLNAANTGELFF
12	TRBV6-4	TRBD2	TRBJ2-1	.	TGTGCCCTGGGAGGGATTGGGAATGAGCAGTTCTTC	CALGGIGNEQFF
17	TRBV19	TRBD2	TRBJ2-7	.	TGTGCCAGTAGTCCCGTTCGACTAGCGGAAAGCTCCTACGAGCAGTACTTC	CASSPVRLAESSYEQYF
14	TRBV14	.	TRBJ1-2	.	TGTGCCAGCAGCCAAGGCAACAGAAACTATGGCTACACCTTC	CASSQGNRNYGYTF
15	TRBV2	TRBD1	TRBJ2-5	.	TGTGCCAGCAGCCTCCTACAGGGGTCGGAGGAGACCCAGTACTTC	CASSLLQGSEETQYF
15	TRBV6-1	TRBD1	TRBJ2-7	.	TGTGCCAGCAGGAAGTACGACAGGGGCCAATACGAGCAGTACTTC	CASRKYDRGQYEQYF
13	TRBV27	.	TRBJ1-3	.	TGTGCCAGCAGTTTATCGTGGGGAAACACCATATATTTT	CASSLSWGNTIYF
13	TRBV19	.	TRBJ2-1	.	TGTGCCAGTAGCGTAGCGACCTACAATGAGCAGTTCTTC	CASSVATYNEQFF
16	TRBV29-1	TRBD2	TRBJ2-7	.	TGCAGCGCCCTAGGGACTAGCGGGAGGGGATCCTACGAGCAGTACTTC	CSALGTSGRGSYEQYF
15	TRBV4-2	TRBD1	TRBJ1-2	.	TGTGCCAGCAGCCAACAGGGGGCTTGGAGCTATGGCTACACCTTC	CASSQQGAWSYGYTF
16	TRBV5-1	TRBD2	TRBJ2-5	.	TGCGCCAGCAGCTTGGCGCCGCGGGGAGGGCCAGAGACCCAGTACTTC	CASSLAPRGGPETQYF
15	TRBV9	.	TRBJ2-1	.	TGTGCCAGCAGCGTAGGGCCACCCTCCTACAATGAGCAGTTCTTC	CASSVGPPSYNEQFF
16	TRBV30	TRBD1	TRBJ2-2	.	TGTGCCTGGAGTCTTACCGGGACAGGGAGGGCCGGGGAGCTGTTTTTT	CAWSLTGTGRAGELFF
14	TRBV14	.	TRBJ2-5	.	TGTGCCAGCAGCCGCACCGCCGGCGGGGAGACCCAGTACTTC	CASSRTAGGETQYF
15	TRBV19	TRBD1	TRBJ2-5	.	TGTGCCTCCTCGTTCGGGACAGGGGGCCGTGAGACCCAGTACTTC	CASSFGTGGRETQYF
13	TRBV7-2	.	TRBJ2-7	.	TGTGCCAGCAGCTTGCGGCAGTCCTACGAGCAGTACTTC	CASSLRQSYEQYF
13	TRBV5-8	TRBD1	TRBJ2-5	.	TGTGCCAGCAGCTGGGACAGGCAAGAGACCCAGTACTTC	CASSWDRQETQYF
18	TRBV4-2	.	TRBJ2-7	.	TGTGCCAGCAGCCAAGATTGGCAAGGGGCGCGGGTATCGGGAGAGCAGTACTTC	CASSQDWQGARVSGEQYF
13	TRBV6-5	.	TRBJ2-7	.	TGTGCCAGCAAGCGACAGGTAATCGACGAGCAGTACTTC	CASKRQVIDEQYF